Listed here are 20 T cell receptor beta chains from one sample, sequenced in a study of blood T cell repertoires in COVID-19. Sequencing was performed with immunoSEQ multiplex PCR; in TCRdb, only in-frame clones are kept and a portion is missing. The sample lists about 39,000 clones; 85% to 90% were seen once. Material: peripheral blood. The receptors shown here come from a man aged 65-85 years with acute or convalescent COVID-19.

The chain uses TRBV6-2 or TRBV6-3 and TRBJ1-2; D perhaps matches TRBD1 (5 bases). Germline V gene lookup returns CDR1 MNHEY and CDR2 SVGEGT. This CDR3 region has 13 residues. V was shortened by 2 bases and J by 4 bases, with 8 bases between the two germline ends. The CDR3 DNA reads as TGTGCCAGCAGTTACCAGGGAGGCTATGGCTACACCTTC. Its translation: CASSYQGGYGYTF.

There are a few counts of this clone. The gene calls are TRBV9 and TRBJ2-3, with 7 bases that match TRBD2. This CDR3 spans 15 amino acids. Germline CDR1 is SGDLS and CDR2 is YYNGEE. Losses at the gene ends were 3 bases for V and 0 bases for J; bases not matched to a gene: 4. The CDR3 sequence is CASSGGTISTDTQYF. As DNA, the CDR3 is TGTGCCAGCAGCGGAGGGACTATTAGCACAGATACGCAGTATTTT.

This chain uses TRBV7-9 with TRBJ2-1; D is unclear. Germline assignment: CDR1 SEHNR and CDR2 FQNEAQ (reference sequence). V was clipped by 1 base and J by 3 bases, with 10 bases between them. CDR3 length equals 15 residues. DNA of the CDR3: TGTGCCAGCAGCTTAGTTCTTCCCCTCTACAATGAGCAGTTCTTC. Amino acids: CASSLVLPLYNEQFF.

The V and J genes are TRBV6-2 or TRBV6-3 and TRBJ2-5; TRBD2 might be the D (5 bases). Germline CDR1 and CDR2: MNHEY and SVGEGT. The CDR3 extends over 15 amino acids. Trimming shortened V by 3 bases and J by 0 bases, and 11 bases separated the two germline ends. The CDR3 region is CASSYLGRDQETQYF. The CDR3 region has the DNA TGTGCCAGCAGTTATCTTGGGCGGGACCAAGAGACCCAGTACTTC.

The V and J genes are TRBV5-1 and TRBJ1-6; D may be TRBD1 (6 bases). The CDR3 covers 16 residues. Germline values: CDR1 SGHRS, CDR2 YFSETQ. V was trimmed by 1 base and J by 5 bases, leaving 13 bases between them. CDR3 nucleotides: TGCGCCAGCAGCTTGACCCCCGGACAGAATAATTCACCCCTCCACTTT. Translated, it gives CASSLTPGQNNSPLHF. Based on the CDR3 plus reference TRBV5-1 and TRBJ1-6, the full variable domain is KAGVTQTPRYLIKTRGQQVTLSCSPISGHRSVSWYQQTPGQGLQFLFEYFSETQRNKGNFPGRFSGRQFSNSRSEMNVSTLELGDSALYLCASSLTPGQNNSPLHFGNGTRLTVT.

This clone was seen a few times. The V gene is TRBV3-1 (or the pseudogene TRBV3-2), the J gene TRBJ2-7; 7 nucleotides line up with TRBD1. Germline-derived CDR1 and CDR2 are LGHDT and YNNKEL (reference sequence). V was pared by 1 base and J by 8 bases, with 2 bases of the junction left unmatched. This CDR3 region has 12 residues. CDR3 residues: CASSQGQGKQYF. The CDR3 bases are TGTGCCAGCAGCCAAGGACAGGGAAAGCAGTACTTC.

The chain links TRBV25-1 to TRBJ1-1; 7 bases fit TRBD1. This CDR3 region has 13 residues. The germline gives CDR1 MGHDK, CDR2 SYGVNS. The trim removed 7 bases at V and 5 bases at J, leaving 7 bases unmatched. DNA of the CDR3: TGTGCCAGCACCCAGCCCAGGGGGACTGAAGCTTTCTTT. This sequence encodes CASTQPRGTEAFF.

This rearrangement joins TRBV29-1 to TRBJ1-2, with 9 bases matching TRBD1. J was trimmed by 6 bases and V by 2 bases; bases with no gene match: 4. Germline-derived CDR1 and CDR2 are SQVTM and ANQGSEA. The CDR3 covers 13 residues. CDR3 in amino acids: CSVESQGANGYTF. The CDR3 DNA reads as TGCAGCGTTGAATCACAGGGGGCTAATGGCTACACCTTC.

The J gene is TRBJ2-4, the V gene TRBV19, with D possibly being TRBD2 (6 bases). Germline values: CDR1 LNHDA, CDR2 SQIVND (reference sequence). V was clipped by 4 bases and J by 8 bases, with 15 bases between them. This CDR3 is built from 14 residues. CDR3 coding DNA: TGTGCCAGTAGTAACCGGGACTTAGGTGACATTCAGTACTTC. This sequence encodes CASSNRDLGDIQYF.

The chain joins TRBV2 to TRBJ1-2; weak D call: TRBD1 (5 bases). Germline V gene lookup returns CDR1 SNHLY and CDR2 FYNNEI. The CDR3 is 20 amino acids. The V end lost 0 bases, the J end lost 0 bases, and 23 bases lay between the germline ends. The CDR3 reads CASSEARRQQQEITNYGYTF. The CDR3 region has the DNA TGTGCCAGCAGTGAAGCGCGGAGACAGCAACAGGAGATTACTAACTATGGCTACACCTTC.

The DNA for the CDR3 is TGTGCCAGCAGCTTTGGGGGGTCAGATCAGCCCCAGCATTTT. Residues: CASSFGGSDQPQHF. This chain links TRBV7-2 with TRBJ1-5; TRBD1 might be the D (5 bases). Deletions cut 3 bases from V and 5 bases from J, with 11 bases between. The germline CDR1 and CDR2 sequences are SGHTA and FQGNSA. The CDR3 totals 14 residues.

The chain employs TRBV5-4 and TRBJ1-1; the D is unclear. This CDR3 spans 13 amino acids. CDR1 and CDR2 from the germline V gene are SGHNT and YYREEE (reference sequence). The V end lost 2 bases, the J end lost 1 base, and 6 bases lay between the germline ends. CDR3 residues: CASSFRGNTEAFF. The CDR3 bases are TGTGCCAGCAGCTTTCGGGGGAACACTGAAGCTTTCTTT. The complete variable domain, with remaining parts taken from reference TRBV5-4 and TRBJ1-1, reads ETGVTQSPTHLIKTRGQQVTLRCSSQSGHNTVSWYQQALGQGPQFIFQYYREEENGRGNFPPRFSGLQFPNYSSELNVNALELDDSALYLCASSFRGNTEAFFGQGTRLTVV.

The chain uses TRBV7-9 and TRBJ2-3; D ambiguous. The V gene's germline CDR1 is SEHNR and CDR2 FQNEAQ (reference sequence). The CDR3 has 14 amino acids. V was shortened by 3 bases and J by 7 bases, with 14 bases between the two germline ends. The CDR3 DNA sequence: TGTGCCAGCAGCTTGGAGCCCCCAAGGAATACGCAGTATTTT. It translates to CASSLEPPRNTQYF.

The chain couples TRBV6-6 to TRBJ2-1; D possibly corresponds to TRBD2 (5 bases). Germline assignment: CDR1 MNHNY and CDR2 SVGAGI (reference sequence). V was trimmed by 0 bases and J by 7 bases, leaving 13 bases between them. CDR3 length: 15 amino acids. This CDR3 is CASSYSSRRANEQFF. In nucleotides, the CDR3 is TGTGCCAGCAGTTACTCGAGTCGGCGGGCAAATGAGCAGTTCTTC.

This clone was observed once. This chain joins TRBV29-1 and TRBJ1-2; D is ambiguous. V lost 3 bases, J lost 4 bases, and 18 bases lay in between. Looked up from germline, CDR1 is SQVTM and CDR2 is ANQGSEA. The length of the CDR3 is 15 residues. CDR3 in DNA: TGCAGCGTTGACACGATCACAGCTGGGCGCTATGGCTACACCTTC. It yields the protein CSVDTITAGRYGYTF. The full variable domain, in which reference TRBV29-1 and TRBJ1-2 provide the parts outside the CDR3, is SAVISQKPSRDICQRGTSLTIQCQVDSQVTMMFWYRQQPGQSLTLIATANQGSEATYESGFVIDKFPISRPNLTFSTLTVSNMSPEDSSIYLCSVDTITAGRYGYTFGSGTRLTVV.

The CDR3, as DNA: TGCGCCAGCAGCACCGACAGGGGGCCAACCATCAGCTATGGCTACACCTTC. It yields the protein CASSTDRGPTISYGYTF. The chain combines TRBV4-3 with TRBJ1-2, with 10 bases fitting TRBD1. The germline V gene encodes CDR1 LGHNA and CDR2 YSLEER. V dropped 5 bases and J dropped 4; count of bases not matched to a gene: 13. This CDR3 has 17 amino acids.

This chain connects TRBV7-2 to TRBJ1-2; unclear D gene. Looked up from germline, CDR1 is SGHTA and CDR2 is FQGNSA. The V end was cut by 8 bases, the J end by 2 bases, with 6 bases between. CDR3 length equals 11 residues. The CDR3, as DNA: TGTGCCAGCGAGCGAAACTATGGCTACACCTTC. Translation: CASERNYGYTF.

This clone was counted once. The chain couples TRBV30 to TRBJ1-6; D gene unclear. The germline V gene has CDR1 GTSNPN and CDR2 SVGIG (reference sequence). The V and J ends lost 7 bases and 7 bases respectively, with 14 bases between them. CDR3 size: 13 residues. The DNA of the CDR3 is TGTGCCTACACCGACATTGCGAATTCACCCCTCCACTTT. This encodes CAYTDIANSPLHF.

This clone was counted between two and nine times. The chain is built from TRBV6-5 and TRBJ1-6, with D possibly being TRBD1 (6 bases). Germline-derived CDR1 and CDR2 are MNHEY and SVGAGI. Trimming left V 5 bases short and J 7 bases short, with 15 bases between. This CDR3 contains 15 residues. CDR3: CASSRLGRGNSPLHF. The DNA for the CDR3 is TGTGCCAGCAGTCGCCTAGGAAGGGGGAATTCACCCCTCCACTTT.

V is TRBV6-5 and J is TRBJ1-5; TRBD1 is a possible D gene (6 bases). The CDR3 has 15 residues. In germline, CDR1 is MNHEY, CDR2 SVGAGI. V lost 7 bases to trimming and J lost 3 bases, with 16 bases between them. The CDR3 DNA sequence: TGTGCCAGCACCCTGACTCGGGACACCAATCAGCCCCAGCATTTT. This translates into CASTLTRDTNQPQHF.